This T cell receptor beta chain was identified during a study of blood T cell repertoires in COVID-19. Study background: The United States, Italy and Spain were the sources of the acute and convalescent COVID-19 samples. Nucleic acid was either cDNA or gDNA, and it came from T cells, B-cell-depleted T cells, or PBMCs.

Looked up from germline, CDR1 is SGHTA and CDR2 is FQGNSA. CDR3 length: 14 amino acids. J gave up 7 bases and V 3 bases, and 3 bases lay outside the gene matches. In the authors' workflow: Reference gene primer amplification yielded estimated nucleated cell counts. The protocol was immunoSEQ multiplex PCR, while the TCRdb copy is restricted to in-frame clones and leaves out a portion. From that table come the V and J calls and clone size; the DNA was used to work out D and trimming. The table lists more than 150,000 clones, about 85% of them singletons, with approximately 9.4% in the top ten. The TCR was taken from a woman aged 80 or over with acute or convalescent COVID-19. The sequenced material came from peripheral blood. This rearrangement joins TRBV7-2 to TRBJ2-2; 9 positions match TRBD1. Here the CDR3 reads CASSLGTGFGELFF. DNA for the CDR3: TGTGCCAGCAGCTTGGGGACAGGGTTCGGGGAGCTGTTTTTT.